This TCR beta chain is from a study of identical twins. Study-level findings and limits: Out-of-frame alpha sequences common to twins exhibited an excess of low generation probability.

TCRdb reprocessed the 5' RACE reads via MiXCR and lists one record per CDR3 protein. This sample has hundreds of thousands of distinct CDR3 sequences; roughly 8% occur once, and the top ten carry 0.85% to 1%. Healthy Caucasian individuals made up all the donors. This clonotype was detected a few times. Its antigen is as yet unknown. These data were also reused for a study on yellow fever vaccine responses in identical twins.

The sequenced sample was PBMCs. The sequence was obtained from a woman aged 18-29 years in good health.

The CDR3 DNA reads as TGTGCCATCAGTCACCCCGGGACTAGCGGGATTGGTTCCTACAATGAGCAGTTCTTC. Its translation is CAISHPGTSGIGSYNEQFF. This chain joins TRBV10-3 and TRBJ2-1; TRBD2 aligns across 13 bases. CDR1 is ENHRY, CDR2 SYGVKD, per germline. J was trimmed by 1 base and V by 5 bases; bases with no gene match: 11. CDR3 length: 19 residues.